This T cell receptor (beta chain) appears in the sequencing data of a study of T-cell memory formation after mild COVID-19 (dated by TCRdb to the early 2020s). Looking at the study overall: Most TCR sequence clusters were specific to one of the two donors. T-cell clones expanding and contracting after mild COVID-19 in a couple of donors were tracked by longitudinal TCRalpha and TCRbeta repertoire sequencing. The cohort comprised two young, previously healthy adult volunteers, one female and one male. The investigation overall reported the following: Contracting CD4+ clones turned up mainly in the CM and EM memory subsets, whereas EMRA was where CD8+ clones were enriched. SARS-CoV-2 specificity of the second-wave clones peaking on day 37 was not confirmed. From day 15 to 85, contracting clones showed balanced CD4/CD8 phenotypes, whereas a second wave of clones that expanded from day 15 to 37 leaned towards CD4+. Only two mild cases were covered in the study, and larger cohorts including severe cases with pre-infection samples were considered necessary. Some responding clones were detected in pre-infection memory, suggesting pre-existing cross-reactive memory T cells joined the SARS-CoV-2 response.

Ficoll-Paque density gradient centrifugation was used to isolate PBMCs. From cysteine to phenylalanine, the CDR3 is 15 amino acids long. Just the 45-base CDR3 DNA is kept, in frame starting at base 1. V is reduced by 6 bases and J by 0 bases, leaving a spacing of 10 bases between them. The germline V gene (reference sequence) gives CDR1 as SGHKS and CDR2 as YYEKEE. The sequencer listed for this sample is Illumina NovaSeq 6000. TCRalpha and TCRbeta cDNA libraries were constructed by 5'RACE with constant-segment primers, with sample barcodes and unique molecular identifiers being introduced. Trizol reagent was used to extract RNA from every sample. Libraries were amplified in two PCR steps, with a second sample barcode and Illumina TruSeq adapters added in the second step. Libraries were sequenced on an Illumina NovaSeq with 2 x 150 bp paired-end reads. Concerning the study's data processing: Reads were demultiplexed and collapsed into UMI-guided consensus sequences with migec v1.2.7. Using mixcr v2.1.11, the UMI consensuses were aligned to TRA and TRB V and J templates and assembled into clonotypes. Clonotypes were classified as expanded or contracted when called significant by both edgeR and NoisET, with noise models trained on biological replicates. For edgeR calls, a false discovery rate-adjusted p below 0.01 and a log2 fold-change threshold of 1 were applied. As an exploratory analysis of dynamics, max-normalized trajectories of the 1000 most abundant clonotypes were examined by PCA with hierarchical clustering. Each responding clone was given a CD4 or CD8 phenotype based on the CD4+ and CD8+ repertoires, which had been sequenced separately. TCRdb passed the public sequencing reads through fastp at Q25 and MiXCR, retaining productive beta sequences. Each record represents a unique CDR3 protein, reported with the most common genes and DNA among its rows. TCRdb, not the original authors, processed these V and J calls. Recorded for this sample are fewer than 500,000 distinct CDR3 sequences; about 23% of them occurred a single time. Around 12% of the sample rests with the top ten.

This clonotype was recorded a few times. No antigen is known for it. Base qualities were left out, and no much larger clone turns up one base away. The V and J genes are TRBV5-5 and TRBJ2-6; confidence is insufficient to name the D gene. The receptor was derived from an adult woman who had mild COVID-19 (a few samples of this study predate the infection). The sample titles of this study are shuffled in the database, so cell type and time point are left out; the donor was told from shared clones. Source material: PBMCs or a T cell subset sorted from them (not recorded which). The CDR3: CASILPSSGANVLTF. The DNA sequence is TGTGCCAGCATCCTACCCAGCTCTGGGGCCAACGTCCTGACTTTC.